Included here is one T cell receptor beta chain sequence, with context. TCRdb re-called the 5' RACE reads through MiXCR, storing one row per CDR3 protein. The table lists under 85,000 distinct CDR3 sequences, around 10% of them singletons. The data were taken from a study of early T cells in non-severe SARS-CoV-2 infection. This sequence was found in an adult who was a healthcare worker with PCR-confirmed SARS-CoV-2 infection or an uninfected control (not recorded which). Sequences were derived from whole blood, sampled at baseline.

The CDR3 bases are TGTGCCAGCAGCCAAGTTTTAACCACCGGGGAGCTGTTTTTT. It translates to CASSQVLTTGELFF. The rearrangement joins TRBV14 to TRBJ2-2; no clear D gene. From germline, CDR1 is SGHDN and CDR2 FVKESK. Trimming took 1 base from V and 4 from J, leaving 7 bases between them. The length of the CDR3 is 14 residues.